A selection of T cell receptor beta chains follows, all from one sample in a study of OX40 agonist ivuxolimab in advanced cancers. Data came from immunoSEQ multiplex PCR; TCRdb stores just in-frame clones and leaves some out. The sample lists tens of thousands of clones; 90% to 95% were seen once. Sequences were derived from CD4+ or CD8+ T cells sorted from blood, sampled in a trial of the OX40 agonist ivuxolimab. The receptors stem from an adult with an advanced solid tumor such as melanoma, head and neck, liver or kidney cancer. The CDR3 runs from the conserved cysteine through the conserved F or W. The D gene is left open where the match is weak. Not every row has a clone size; where given, it reads once, few, many or a size class.

d_gene: TRBD2; abundance: .; j_gene: TRBJ2-1; v_gene: TRBV2; CDR3nt: TGTGCCAGCAGCGCTAGCGGGAACTACAATGAGCAGTTCTTC; CDR3aa: CASSASGNYNEQFF
d_gene: TRBD1; abundance: .; j_gene: TRBJ2-7; v_gene: TRBV28; CDR3nt: TGTGCCAGCAGTTTCTACAGGGGGCCCTCCTACGAGCAGTACTTC; CDR3aa: CASSFYRGPSYEQYF
d_gene: TRBD2; abundance: .; j_gene: TRBJ2-7; v_gene: TRBV11-2; CDR3nt: TGTGCCAGCAGCGGCCGGGACGCCGGACTAGCGGCCCCCTACGAGCAGTACTTC; CDR3aa: CASSGRDAGLAAPYEQYF
d_gene: TRBD1; abundance: .; j_gene: TRBJ2-1; v_gene: TRBV15; CDR3nt: TGTGCCACCAGCTCAAGAGATCAGGACAGGGTGAGGACCTCCTACAATGAGCAGTTCTTC; CDR3aa: CATSSRDQDRVRTSYNEQFF
d_gene: TRBD2; abundance: .; j_gene: TRBJ2-7; v_gene: TRBV4-1; CDR3nt: TGCGCCAGCAGCCAAACTAGCGGGCCAACCTACGAGCAGTACTTC; CDR3aa: CASSQTSGPTYEQYF
d_gene: TRBD2; abundance: .; j_gene: TRBJ2-3; v_gene: TRBV10-3; CDR3nt: TGTGCCATCAGTGGACTAGCGGGGGGGCCTTCAGATACGCAGTATTTT; CDR3aa: CAISGLAGGPSDTQYF
d_gene: .; abundance: .; j_gene: TRBJ2-1; v_gene: TRBV4-1; CDR3nt: TGCGCCAGCAGCCAAGACAGTAATGAGCAGTTCTTC; CDR3aa: CASSQDSNEQFF
d_gene: TRBD2; abundance: once; j_gene: TRBJ2-7; v_gene: TRBV4-2; CDR3nt: TGTGCCAGCAGCCCGGGACTAGCGAACTACGAGCAGTACTTC; CDR3aa: CASSPGLANYEQYF
d_gene: .; abundance: .; j_gene: TRBJ1-1; v_gene: TRBV7-3; CDR3nt: TGTGCCAGCAGCTACCTAGGGGGTACTGAAGCTTTCTTT; CDR3aa: CASSYLGGTEAFF
d_gene: TRBD2; abundance: .; j_gene: TRBJ2-1; v_gene: TRBV4-3; CDR3nt: TGCGCCAGCAGCCAGGTCGTAGCGGGATACTACAATGAGCAGTTCTTC; CDR3aa: CASSQVVAGYYNEQFF
d_gene: .; abundance: .; j_gene: TRBJ2-3; v_gene: TRBV27; CDR3nt: TGTGCCAGCACCCGCACAGATACGCAGTATTTT; CDR3aa: CASTRTDTQYF
d_gene: .; abundance: once; j_gene: TRBJ1-2; v_gene: TRBV4-3; CDR3nt: TGCGCCAGCAGCCAAGATGAGGAGGGATACTATGGCTACACCTTC; CDR3aa: CASSQDEEGYYGYTF
d_gene: .; abundance: .; j_gene: TRBJ2-2; v_gene: TRBV9; CDR3nt: TGTGCCAGCAGCTCTAACACCGGGGAGCTGTTTTTT; CDR3aa: CASSSNTGELFF
d_gene: .; abundance: .; j_gene: TRBJ1-1; v_gene: TRBV11-2; CDR3nt: TGTGCCAGCAGCTTAAGCCCGGTTCACAGGGTGAACACTGAAGCTTTCTTT; CDR3aa: CASSLSPVHRVNTEAFF
d_gene: TRBD1; abundance: .; j_gene: TRBJ1-1; v_gene: TRBV14; CDR3nt: TGTGCCAGCAGCGCAACAGGGACAGGGGAAGCTTTCTTT; CDR3aa: CASSATGTGEAFF
d_gene: TRBD2; abundance: .; j_gene: TRBJ2-1; v_gene: TRBV7-9; CDR3nt: TGTGCCAGCAGGTACGGACTAGAGGGATCCAAGAGCTCCTACAATGAGCAGTTCTTC; CDR3aa: CASRYGLEGSKSSYNEQFF
d_gene: .; abundance: .; j_gene: TRBJ1-4; v_gene: TRBV5-4; CDR3nt: TGTGCCAGCAGCCCCGGACAGAGCTATAATGAAAAACTGTTTTTT; CDR3aa: CASSPGQSYNEKLFF
d_gene: TRBD2; abundance: .; j_gene: TRBJ2-1; v_gene: TRBV29-1; CDR3nt: TGCAGCGTTGAAGATGAAGATTATAGCGGGGTCTACAATGAGCAGTTCTTC; CDR3aa: CSVEDEDYSGVYNEQFF
d_gene: TRBD2; abundance: .; j_gene: TRBJ2-3; v_gene: TRBV15; CDR3nt: TGTGCCACCAGCAGCCGAGGGCGGGAGGGCCCAGATACGCAGTATTTT; CDR3aa: CATSSRGREGPDTQYF
d_gene: .; abundance: .; j_gene: TRBJ1-6; v_gene: TRBV23-1; CDR3nt: TGCGCCAACTCCCGGGGGACACCCCTCCACTTT; CDR3aa: CANSRGTPLHF
d_gene: TRBD2; abundance: .; j_gene: TRBJ2-1; v_gene: TRBV25-1; CDR3nt: TGTGCCAGCAGTGCTCGGGGGGGGGCGCAGAGGCAGTTCTTC; CDR3aa: CASSARGGAQRQFF
d_gene: .; abundance: .; j_gene: TRBJ1-1; v_gene: TRBV6-5; CDR3nt: TGTGCCAGCAACTACGTGGGATTGGGCACTGAAGCTTTCTTT; CDR3aa: CASNYVGLGTEAFF
d_gene: .; abundance: .; j_gene: TRBJ1-3; v_gene: TRBV13; CDR3nt: TGTGCCAGCGGATTAAGTGGGCGTGAGGGAAACACCATATATTTT; CDR3aa: CASGLSGREGNTIYF
d_gene: .; abundance: .; j_gene: TRBJ1-1; v_gene: TRBV5-4; CDR3nt: TGTGCCAGCAGCTTGGGGGGTGGGAACACTGAAGCTTTCTTT; CDR3aa: CASSLGGGNTEAFF
d_gene: .; abundance: .; j_gene: TRBJ2-2; v_gene: TRBV15; CDR3nt: TGTGCCACCAGCAGGGGGACGGTTAACACCGGGGAGCTGTTTTTT; CDR3aa: CATSRGTVNTGELFF
d_gene: .; abundance: .; j_gene: TRBJ1-1; v_gene: TRBV7-9; CDR3nt: TGTGCCAGCAGCTTTGTCCAGGTTGAAGCTTTCTTT; CDR3aa: CASSFVQVEAFF
d_gene: TRBD2; abundance: .; j_gene: TRBJ2-3; v_gene: TRBV29-1; CDR3nt: TGCAGCGTTAGGACTAGCGGGTTACCTGGCCGCACAGATACGCAGTATTTT; CDR3aa: CSVRTSGLPGRTDTQYF
d_gene: .; abundance: .; j_gene: TRBJ2-2; v_gene: TRBV15; CDR3nt: TGTGCCATAAATTCAGGTGATACCGGGGAGCTGTTTTTT; CDR3aa: CAINSGDTGELFF
d_gene: TRBD2; abundance: .; j_gene: TRBJ2-3; v_gene: TRBV13; CDR3nt: TGTGCCAGCAGCCACAGGACTAGAGGAGATACGCAGTATTTT; CDR3aa: CASSHRTRGDTQYF
d_gene: .; abundance: .; j_gene: TRBJ2-2; v_gene: TRBV27; CDR3nt: TGTGCCAGCAGTCAAGGGGGAGCCGGGGAGCTGTTTTTT; CDR3aa: CASSQGGAGELFF
d_gene: .; abundance: .; j_gene: TRBJ2-3; v_gene: TRBV6-5; CDR3nt: TGTGCCAGCAGTCCGCGGGCCACAGATACGCAGTATTTT; CDR3aa: CASSPRATDTQYF
d_gene: .; abundance: .; j_gene: TRBJ2-3; v_gene: TRBV28; CDR3nt: TGTGCCAGCAGCCCCAGCACAGATACGCAGTATTTT; CDR3aa: CASSPSTDTQYF
d_gene: .; abundance: .; j_gene: TRBJ1-1; v_gene: TRBV11-3; CDR3nt: TGTGCCAGCAGCTTACAACAGCAGACTGAAGCTTTCTTT; CDR3aa: CASSLQQQTEAFF
d_gene: .; abundance: .; j_gene: TRBJ2-3; v_gene: TRBV28; CDR3nt: TGTGCCAGCAGTTCGCGGGGCACAGATACGCAGTATTTT; CDR3aa: CASSSRGTDTQYF
d_gene: TRBD2; abundance: .; j_gene: TRBJ2-7; v_gene: TRBV27; CDR3nt: TGTGCCAGCAGTCGACCGACTAGCGGCAACTCCTACGAGCAGTACTTC; CDR3aa: CASSRPTSGNSYEQYF
d_gene: TRBD2; abundance: .; j_gene: TRBJ2-1; v_gene: TRBV4-3; CDR3nt: TGCGCCAGCAGCCAAGAGAGGCCCCTAGCGGACTCCTACAATGAGCAGTTCTTC; CDR3aa: CASSQERPLADSYNEQFF
d_gene: TRBD2; abundance: .; j_gene: TRBJ2-7; v_gene: TRBV6-1; CDR3nt: TGTGCCGGTTCTAGCGGGACCTCCTACGAGCAGTACTTC; CDR3aa: CAGSSGTSYEQYF
d_gene: .; abundance: .; j_gene: TRBJ1-2; v_gene: TRBV14; CDR3nt: TGTGCCAGCAGCCAAATAGGGAGCTATGGCTACACCTTC; CDR3aa: CASSQIGSYGYTF
d_gene: .; abundance: .; j_gene: TRBJ2-3; v_gene: TRBV9; CDR3nt: TGTGCCAGCAGCGTAGGACGGGGGTCCACAGATACGCAGTATTTT; CDR3aa: CASSVGRGSTDTQYF
d_gene: TRBD1; abundance: .; j_gene: TRBJ2-2; v_gene: TRBV5-1; CDR3nt: TGTGCCAGCAGCCCAGGGACAGGGGCTTCCGGGGAGCTGTTTTTT; CDR3aa: CASSPGTGASGELFF
d_gene: .; abundance: .; j_gene: TRBJ1-1; v_gene: TRBV10-2; CDR3nt: TGCGCCAGCAGGACGGGGGCCACTGAAGCTTTCTTT; CDR3aa: CASRTGATEAFF
d_gene: .; abundance: .; j_gene: TRBJ2-1; v_gene: TRBV5-1; CDR3nt: TGCGCCAGCAGCTTGGTTCCTAGCGAGTACAATGAGCAGTTCTTC; CDR3aa: CASSLVPSEYNEQFF
d_gene: .; abundance: few; j_gene: TRBJ2-2; v_gene: TRBV10-2; CDR3nt: TGCGCCAGCAGTGGGACAGAAACCGGGGAGCTGTTTTTT; CDR3aa: CASSGTETGELFF
d_gene: TRBD1; abundance: .; j_gene: TRBJ2-5; v_gene: TRBV11-2; CDR3nt: TGTGCCAGCAGCTCGACAGGGGCAGAAGAGCAGTACTTC; CDR3aa: CASSSTGAEEQYF
d_gene: TRBD1; abundance: once; j_gene: TRBJ2-7; v_gene: TRBV6-5; CDR3nt: TGTGCCAGCAGTTACGGGACAGGGGTCGAGCAGTACTTC; CDR3aa: CASSYGTGVEQYF
d_gene: .; abundance: .; j_gene: TRBJ2-7; v_gene: TRBV19; CDR3nt: TGTGCCAGTAGTCATATGGGGCAGGAGGAGCAGTACTTC; CDR3aa: CASSHMGQEEQYF
d_gene: .; abundance: once; j_gene: TRBJ2-5; v_gene: TRBV15; CDR3nt: TGTGCCACCAGCAGACCCACCGCGGAGACCCAGTACTTC; CDR3aa: CATSRPTAETQYF
d_gene: .; abundance: .; j_gene: TRBJ2-3; v_gene: TRBV5-5; CDR3nt: TGTGCCAGCAGCTTGGTAAGGGGGGGTAGCACAGATACGCAGTATTTT; CDR3aa: CASSLVRGGSTDTQYF
d_gene: .; abundance: .; j_gene: TRBJ2-7; v_gene: TRBV19; CDR3nt: TGTGCCAGTAGTGCGGGACAGCCCTACGAGCAGTACTTC; CDR3aa: CASSAGQPYEQYF
d_gene: .; abundance: .; j_gene: TRBJ1-2; v_gene: TRBV7-2; CDR3nt: TGTGCCAGCAGCTTACGGGACGACTATGGCTACACCTTC; CDR3aa: CASSLRDDYGYTF
d_gene: .; abundance: .; j_gene: TRBJ1-5; v_gene: TRBV27; CDR3nt: TGTGCCAGCAGGGACGACACGTATAGCAATCAGCCCCAGCATTTT; CDR3aa: CASRDDTYSNQPQHF
d_gene: .; abundance: .; j_gene: TRBJ2-1; v_gene: TRBV5-1; CDR3nt: TGCGCCAGCAGCTTGGCAGGGGAGCAGTTCTTC; CDR3aa: CASSLAGEQFF